Below, 13 T cell receptor beta chains from the same sample are listed, as sequenced in a study of Ad26.COV2.S vaccination and SARS-CoV-2 variants. Stated treatment: around 19 received Ad26.COV2.S at low or high dose, single or two shots; several received placebo; per-sample allocation not given. Day 63 following the first vaccine or placebo injection was when the samples were taken. The assay was immunoSEQ multiplex PCR, and TCRdb's table has in-frame clones only and misses some. In the table there are roughly 320,000 clones, around 86% of which are singletons. The specimen was peripheral blood, collected in a trial of Ad26.COV2.S vaccine versus placebo. These receptors came from a person aged 18-65 years who received the Ad26.COV2.S COVID-19 vaccine or a placebo.

The V gene is TRBV14, the J gene TRBJ1-2; D gene ambiguous. Trimming left V 0 bases short and J 7 bases short, with 12 bases between. The germline V gene has CDR1 SGHDN and CDR2 FVKESK. CDR3 length: 14 residues. The CDR3 DNA follows: TGTGCCAGCAGCCAAGATGTATTGGGAGCTGGCTACACCTTC. Its translation is CASSQDVLGAGYTF.

This chain uses TRBV3-1 (or the pseudogene TRBV3-2) with TRBJ1-5; a weak D match, TRBD1 (5 bases). CDR3 length: 13 residues. CDR1 LGHDT and CDR2 YNNKEL come from the germline V gene (reference sequence). Trimming stripped 4 bases from V and 6 bases from J, with 10 bases between. The CDR3: CASSPLRGQPQHF. Here the CDR3 DNA reads TGTGCCAGCAGCCCCCTGAGGGGTCAGCCCCAGCATTTT.

J is TRBJ1-1 and V is TRBV7-9; D not certain. Germline values: CDR1 SEHNR, CDR2 FQNEAQ (reference sequence). V lost 3 bases and J lost 2, with 10 bases in between. The CDR3 length is 14 residues. The DNA for the CDR3 is TGTGCCAGCAGCTTGAACAGCGGTAACACTGAAGCTTTCTTT. Residues: CASSLNSGNTEAFF.

V and J are TRBV12-3 or TRBV12-4 and TRBJ2-7; no clear D gene. This CDR3 region has 13 residues. Trimming cost V 7 bases and J 3 bases, with 13 bases left between them. Here the CDR3 reads CASTIGLSYEQYF. CDR3 coding DNA: TGTGCCAGCACCATCGGGCTGAGCTACGAGCAGTACTTC.

The chain combines TRBV27 with TRBJ2-1; 8 bases match TRBD1. This CDR3 is 13 amino acids long. Germline-derived CDR1 and CDR2 are MNHEY and SMNVEV (reference sequence). The V segment lost 3 bases and the J segment 6 bases; nucleotides outside the gene matches: 1. CDR3 DNA sequence: TGTGCCAGCAGTTTCAGGGGGCGCAATGAGCAGTTCTTC. Its translation: CASSFRGRNEQFF.

V and J are TRBV7-9 and TRBJ2-1; 8 bases agree with TRBD2. Germline lookup yields CDR1 SEHNR and CDR2 FQNEAQ (reference sequence). Trimming at V came to 5 bases and at J to 0 bases, leaving 9 bases not matched to a gene. The CDR3 consists of 17 residues. As DNA, the CDR3 is TGTGCCAGCAGCACCGAAAAGCGGGGGATCTCCTACAATGAGCAGTTCTTC. Protein sequence: CASSTEKRGISYNEQFF.

This chain connects TRBV12-3 or TRBV12-4 to TRBJ1-5; no clear D gene. V gave up 1 base and J gave up 6 bases, with 7 bases separating them. This CDR3 comprises 13 residues. CDR3 loop: CASSLGSGQPQHF. The CDR3, as DNA: TGTGCCAGCAGTTTAGGGTCAGGTCAGCCCCAGCATTTT.

The chain has TRBV6-6 and TRBJ1-2; D is possibly TRBD1 (6 bases). The CDR3 totals 15 residues. Germline V CDR1 and CDR2: MNHNY, SVGAGI (reference sequence). Trimming pared 3 bases from V and 6 bases from J, leaving 17 bases between. This CDR3 is CASSYEGRGWNGYTF. DNA of the CDR3: TGTGCCAGCAGTTATGAAGGCAGGGGTTGGAATGGCTACACCTTC.

The chain employs TRBV9 and TRBJ2-6; D not certain. CDR3 length: 15 amino acids. The V gene's germline CDR1 is SGDLS and CDR2 YYNGEE. Trimming took off 3 bases at V and 4 bases at J, with 11 bases between the two ends. CDR3 protein: CASSEGSLGANVLTF. In nucleotides, the CDR3 is TGTGCCAGCAGCGAAGGCAGTTTAGGGGCCAACGTCCTGACTTTC.

This chain connects TRBV2 to TRBJ1-1; tentative D call: TRBD1 (5 bases). The V and J ends lost 4 bases and 11 bases respectively, with 11 bases between them. CDR3 size: 11 residues. CDR1 is SNHLY, CDR2 FYNNEI, per germline. CDR3 residues: CASSVGTLAFF. CDR3 nucleotide sequence: TGTGCCAGCAGTGTTGGGACTCTGGCTTTCTTT.

As DNA, the CDR3 is TGTGCCAGCAGCCAAGGGCGGGAGATCACTGAAGCTTTCTTT. The encoded protein is CASSQGREITEAFF. The J gene is TRBJ1-1, the V gene TRBV3-1 (or the pseudogene TRBV3-2); D is uncertain. The CDR3 sequence is 14 residues long. Trimming pared 1 base from V and 4 bases from J, leaving 10 bases between. Germline V CDR1 and CDR2: LGHDT, YNNKEL (reference sequence).

The chain is built from TRBV6-5 and TRBJ2-7, with D maybe TRBD1 (6 bases). This CDR3 has 15 amino acids. Germline V gives CDR1 MNHEY, CDR2 SVGAGI. V lost 2 bases and J 2 bases, leaving 13 bases between the germline ends. The CDR3 loop is CASSYVGAGAYEQYF. The DNA for the CDR3 is TGTGCCAGCAGTTACGTGGGGGCCGGTGCCTACGAGCAGTACTTC.

The chain links TRBV7-3 to TRBJ1-1; 8 nucleotides line up with TRBD1. V gave up 3 bases and J gave up 1 base; unmatched junction bases: 1. CDR1 is SGHTA and CDR2 is FQGTGA in the germline V gene. The CDR3 is made up of 14 amino acids. CDR3 region: CASSLDRENTEAFF. CDR3 bases: TGTGCCAGCAGCTTGGACAGGGAGAACACTGAAGCTTTCTTT.